These 25 T cell receptor beta chains came from one sample sequenced in a study of CD8 T cells in ankylosing spondylitis (dated by TCRdb to 2015 to 2018). The library was prepared using 5' RACE. The instrument given in TCRdb is Illumina HiSeq 2500. The public reads were run again by TCRdb, first through fastp at Q25 and then through MiXCR, and only productive beta chains were kept. CDR3 protein duplicates are merged, each entry listing the most common genes and DNA. The sample yields 700,000 or so distinct CDR3 sequences; under 20% were counted once. The ten largest clones capture over 15% of the sample. The antigens for these receptors are not known. Findings and caveats that apply to the study as a whole: A TCR beta motif made up of several highly homologous amino acid variants appeared to be characteristic of blood from ankylosing spondylitis patients.

The sequencing sample was made of blood, either unsorted or a sorted T cell fraction (not recorded which). These receptors were taken from a male donor with ankylosing spondylitis.

There are a few counts of this clonotype. This chain links TRBV3-1 with TRBJ2-4; D possibly uses TRBD1 or TRBD2 (5 bases each). This CDR3 region has 14 residues. V lost 4 bases and J 5 bases, leaving 12 bases between the germline ends. Germline V gives CDR1 LGHDT, CDR2 YNNKEL (reference sequence). The chain's CDR3 is CASSPPTGQNIQYF. In DNA, the CDR3 is TGTGCCAGCAGCCCGCCCACGGGACAAAACATTCAGTACTTC.

This clonotype was counted between two and nine times. This chain links TRBV28 with TRBJ1-4; unclear D gene. Trimming stripped 3 bases from V and 3 bases from J, with 11 bases between. CDR1 is MDHEN and CDR2 is SYDVKM in the germline V gene. The CDR3 is 15 residues long. The CDR3 DNA sequence: TGTGCCAGCAGTTTGGTGGATTCAGCTAATGAAAAACTGTTTTTT. Translated: CASSLVDSANEKLFF.

The V call is TRBV3-1, the J call TRBJ2-7; no firm D call. The CDR3 has 13 residues. Germline V gene lookup returns CDR1 LGHDT and CDR2 YNNKEL (reference sequence). V was cut by 0 bases and J by 2 bases, with 5 bases left in between. CDR3 DNA: TGTGCCAGCAGCCAAGACAGCACCTACGAGCAGTACTTC. It is translated as CASSQDSTYEQYF.

This chain joins TRBV6-1 and TRBJ2-1; 8 nucleotides agree with TRBD2. The germline V gene encodes CDR1 MNHNS and CDR2 SASEGT. The CDR3 has 14 amino acids. With 8 bases clipped from V and 8 bases from J, the junction kept 11 bases outside the gene matches. The CDR3 DNA follows: TGTGCCAGCTTAAGCGGGAGCAACCCCCATGAGCAGTTCTTC. Translating gives CASLSGSNPHEQFF.

This clonotype came up a few times. The CDR3 nucleotides are TGCAGTGCTGACCGAACAGGGGTCACTGAAGCTTTCTTT. Amino acids: CSADRTGVTEAFF. The chain joins TRBV20-1 to TRBJ1-1; TRBD1 matches 7 bases. Germline V gives CDR1 DFQATT, CDR2 SNEGSKA (reference sequence). The ends lost 5 bases at V and 4 bases at J; junction bases unmatched: 7. The CDR3 loop spans 13 amino acids.

A single count supports this clonotype. The rearrangement joins TRBV15 to TRBJ1-2, with D perhaps TRBD1 (5 bases). CDR1 is LNHNV and CDR2 is YYDKDF in the germline V gene (reference sequence). Trimming pared 0 bases from V and 4 bases from J, leaving 12 bases between. The CDR3 extends over 15 amino acids. The DNA of the CDR3 is TGTGCCACCAGCAGAGATTCCGGGGGGACCTATGGCTACACCTTC. Translated, it gives CATSRDSGGTYGYTF.

J is TRBJ1-1 and V is TRBV12-3 or TRBV12-4; TRBD1 agrees at 11 bases. J was trimmed by 1 base and V by 5 bases; bases with no gene match: 6. This CDR3 comprises 16 residues. The CDR3 DNA sequence: TGTGCCAGCAGTAAAGGACAGGGGGCGGGGAACACTGAAGCTTTCTTT. Its translation: CASSKGQGAGNTEAFF.

The V and J genes are TRBV20-1 and TRBJ2-3, with D perhaps matching TRBD2 (7 bases). The germline gives CDR1 DFQATT, CDR2 SNEGSKA (reference sequence). CDR3 length equals 13 residues. In DNA, the CDR3 is TGCATGGGAGGGGGGGGTGGTGCAGATACGCAGTATTTT. Its translation is CMGGGGGADTQYF.

The chain carries TRBV5-1 and TRBJ1-1; D ambiguous. There are 14 residues in the CDR3. V was trimmed by 4 bases and J by 1 base, leaving 11 bases between them. Germline V CDR1 and CDR2: SGHRS, YFSETQ. Here the CDR3 reads CASSQAGENTEAFF. The CDR3 nucleotides are TGCGCCAGCAGCCAGGCTGGGGAGAACACTGAAGCTTTCTTT. The entire variable domain, with the rest obtained from reference TRBV5-1 and TRBJ1-1, is as follows: KAGVTQTPRYLIKTRGQQVTLSCSPISGHRSVSWYQQTPGQGLQFLFEYFSETQRNKGNFPGRFSGRQFSNSRSEMNVSTLELGDSALYLCASSQAGENTEAFFGQGTRLTVV.

This clonotype was seen a few times. CDR3 bases: TGCAGTGCCTGGGTGACCCTGGGGGAGACCCAGTACTTC. It specifies CSAWVTLGETQYF. The chain carries TRBV20-1 and TRBJ2-5; no clear D. CDR1 is DFQATT, CDR2 SNEGSKA, per germline (reference sequence). The CDR3 covers 13 residues. Deletions cut 6 bases from V and 5 bases from J, with 16 bases between.

This clonotype was seen at least ten times. The rearrangement links TRBV12-5 to TRBJ2-5, with 7 bases matching TRBD1. CDR1 is LGHNT, CDR2 FRNRAP, per germline. V shed 0 bases, J shed 2 bases, and the junction held 6 bases outside the gene matches. The CDR3 runs 16 residues. The CDR3 protein is CASGLVWDSKQETQYF. The CDR3 coding sequence is TGTGCTAGTGGTTTGGTATGGGACAGTAAACAAGAGACCCAGTACTTC.

This clonotype was counted a few times. The chain combines TRBV6-2 or TRBV6-3 with TRBJ2-5; 9 nucleotides agree with TRBD1. Germline V lookup: CDR1 MNHEY, CDR2 SVGEGT. This CDR3 is 16 amino acids long. Trimming removed 0 bases from V and 4 bases from J; junction bases left unmatched: 6. DNA of the CDR3: TGTGCCAGCAGTTACTCCGGGACAGGGAGTTCAGAGACCCAGTACTTC. Translation: CASSYSGTGSSETQYF.

The table lists this clonotype with many counts. The genes are TRBV18 and TRBJ1-2; unclear D gene. CDR1 KGHSH and CDR2 LQKENI come from the germline V gene. The V gene lost 5 bases and the J gene lost 4 bases, with 14 bases spanning the gap. This CDR3 comprises 14 residues. In DNA form, the CDR3 reads TGTGCCAGCTCATCGGTCCTTGAAACCTATGGCTACACCTTC. Amino acids: CASSSVLETYGYTF. Looking up the rest from reference TRBV18 and TRBJ1-2 gives the full variable domain: NAGVMQNPRHLVRRRGQEARLRCSPMKGHSHVYWYRQLPEEGLKFMVYLQKENIIDESGMPKERFSAEFPKEGPSILRIQQVVRGDSAAYFCASSSVLETYGYTFGSGTRLTVV.

The chain links TRBV29-1 to TRBJ2-3; 9 bases line up with TRBD1. CDR3 length: 17 amino acids. In germline, CDR1 is SQVTM, CDR2 ANQGSEA. Trimming cost V 2 bases and J 4 bases; bases outside gene matches: 13. This CDR3 reads CSVELPLTGGWADTQYF. In DNA form, the CDR3 reads TGCAGCGTTGAACTACCATTAACAGGGGGCTGGGCAGATACGCAGTATTTT.

This clonotype was seen a handful of times. J is TRBJ2-5 and V is TRBV6-1, with 12 bases that match TRBD1. The CDR3 has 14 residues. V trimming: 8 bases; J trimming: 6 bases; junction bases outside the gene matches: 7. Looked up from germline, CDR1 is MNHNS and CDR2 is SASEGT. CDR3 bases: TGTGCCAGCTCCGGGACAGGGGGCGCGAAGACCCAGTACTTC. Its translation is CASSGTGGAKTQYF.

This clonotype was observed at least ten times. The J gene is TRBJ2-7, the V gene TRBV28, with 7 bases aligning to TRBD1. V gave up 5 bases and J gave up 0 bases; unmatched junction bases: 7. The CDR3 is made up of 15 amino acids. Germline CDR1 is MDHEN and CDR2 is SYDVKM. CDR3 amino acids: CASSEPGQNSYEQYF. CDR3 coding DNA: TGTGCCAGCAGTGAACCGGGACAGAACTCCTACGAGCAGTACTTC.

This clonotype was recorded a few times. The rearrangement joins TRBV12-3 or TRBV12-4 to TRBJ2-5; D perhaps matches TRBD2 (6 bases). Trimming stripped 4 bases from V and 5 bases from J, with 14 bases between. The CDR3 sequence is 14 residues long. The CDR3 region is CASSSVGGTETQYF. In nucleotides, the CDR3 is TGTGCCAGCAGTTCGGTGGGGGGAACGGAGACCCAGTACTTC.

This chain joins TRBV7-9 and TRBJ2-5, with D possibly being TRBD2 (6 bases). Germline loops: CDR1 SEHNR, CDR2 FQNEAQ (reference sequence). The CDR3 has 14 residues. V was clipped by 5 bases and J by 4 bases, with 14 bases between them. The CDR3 protein is CASSPHSGVETQYF. Here the CDR3 DNA reads TGTGCCAGCAGCCCACACTCGGGAGTAGAGACCCAGTACTTC.

This clonotype has just one count. The rearrangement links TRBV18 to TRBJ1-1; TRBD1 matches 8 bases. CDR3 size: 14 residues. With 3 bases clipped from V and 7 bases from J, the junction kept 7 bases outside the gene matches. Germline V gene sequence: CDR1 KGHSH, CDR2 LQKENI. CDR3 loop: CASSPSRGPNEAFF. DNA of the CDR3: TGTGCCAGCTCACCCTCCAGGGGGCCTAATGAAGCTTTCTTT.

The chain is built from TRBV9 and TRBJ2-2, with 7 bases lining up with TRBD1. The CDR3 sequence is 18 residues long. Per the germline V gene, CDR1 is SGDLS and CDR2 is YYNGEE. The trim removed 4 bases at V and 0 bases at J, leaving 12 bases unmatched. CDR3 in DNA: TGTGCCAGCAGCCCTCGCCCTTGGGGACAGACGAACACCGGGGAGCTGTTTTTT. This codes for CASSPRPWGQTNTGELFF.

This clonotype was counted a single time. The rearrangement links TRBV6-5 to TRBJ2-2; TRBD2 aligns across 12 bases. The CDR3 has 17 amino acids. The J segment lost 6 bases and the V segment lost 5 bases, leaving 10 bases of the junction unmatched. CDR1 and CDR2 (germline): MNHEY, SVGAGI. In nucleotides, the CDR3 is TGTGCCAGCAGTCTCCTCGAAGGACTAGCGGGGTCCGGGGAGCTGTTTTTT. Its translation: CASSLLEGLAGSGELFF.

DNA for the CDR3: TGCGCCAGCAGTGGGGGGAACATCGACACCGGGGAGCTGTTTTTT. Encoded protein: CASSGGNIDTGELFF. The chain is built from TRBV5-1 and TRBJ2-2; D might be TRBD2 (6 bases). V shed 5 bases and J shed 3 bases, with 14 bases lying between them. From germline, CDR1 is SGHRS and CDR2 YFSETQ. This CDR3 comprises 15 residues.

V is TRBV3-1 and J is TRBJ2-7, with D unresolved. The V gene lost 4 bases and the J gene lost 3 bases, with 16 bases spanning the gap. The germline gives CDR1 LGHDT, CDR2 YNNKEL (reference sequence). This CDR3 has 15 residues. The CDR3 region is CASSRNSPQFYEQYF. The CDR3 nucleotides are TGTGCCAGCAGCCGGAACTCCCCACAATTCTACGAGCAGTACTTC.

In its sample, this clonotype was seen a few times. The chain carries TRBV20-1 and TRBJ2-5; 13 bases match TRBD2. The V gene's germline CDR1 is DFQATT and CDR2 SNEGSKA (reference sequence). The CDR3 loop spans 17 amino acids. Trimming removed 0 bases from V and 4 bases from J; junction bases left unmatched: 8. This CDR3 reads CSAREGTSGIAGETQYF. As DNA, the CDR3 is TGCAGTGCTAGAGAAGGGACTAGCGGGATTGCGGGAGAGACCCAGTACTTC.

This clonotype was counted only a few times. The rearrangement joins TRBV20-1 to TRBJ2-1, with 13 bases aligning to TRBD2. V trimming: 1 base; J trimming: 7 bases; junction bases outside the gene matches: 4. This CDR3 comprises 15 residues. The germline V gene encodes CDR1 DFQATT and CDR2 SNEGSKA (reference sequence). The CDR3 protein is CSARVGTSGTNEQFF. The DNA of the CDR3 is TGCAGTGCTAGAGTTGGGACTAGCGGGACGAATGAGCAGTTCTTC.